Below, 6 T cell receptor beta chains from the same sample are listed, as sequenced in a study of blood T cell repertoires in COVID-19. The table came from immunoSEQ multiplex PCR; TCRdb's copy has only in-frame clones and leaves some out. This sample carries some 260,000 clones, over 70% of them seen once, and the ten largest clones take 3% to 3.5%. Sequencing was performed on peripheral blood. The receptor set was obtained from a woman aged 80 or older with acute or convalescent COVID-19.

A word on this clone: Other DNA sequences within the sample encode an identical CDR3. The chain links TRBV5-1 to TRBJ2-1, with 8 bases identical to TRBD2. Germline assignment: CDR1 SGHRS and CDR2 YFSETQ. The CDR3 extends over 15 amino acids. V lost 4 bases and J lost 0; bases outside the gene matches: 3. CDR3 sequence reads: CASSAGTSSYNEQFF. The CDR3 nucleotides read TGCGCCAGCAGCGCCGGGACTAGCTCCTACAATGAGCAGTTCTTC.

The chain combines TRBV12-3 or TRBV12-4 with TRBJ2-1, with TRBD2 as a possible D gene (6 bases). The CDR3 totals 12 residues. V shed 5 bases and J shed 11 bases, with 13 bases lying between them. This CDR3 is CASSAGTSKQFF. The DNA for the CDR3 is TGTGCCAGCAGTGCTGGGACTTCTAAGCAGTTCTTC.

The CDR3 bases are TGTGCCAGCAGGGTTACTGGACTAGGTACGCAGTATTTT. Its translation is CASRVTGLGTQYF. The chain has TRBV7-2 and TRBJ2-3; TRBD2 aligns across 7 bases. V lost 6 bases and J lost 8; bases outside the gene matches: 8. The CDR3 has 13 residues. CDR1 is SGHTA and CDR2 is FQGNSA in the germline V gene.

The chain uses TRBV13 and TRBJ1-2; 12 positions match TRBD1. This CDR3 contains 15 residues. Losses at the gene ends were 3 bases for V and 7 bases for J; bases not matched to a gene: 6. Germline CDR1 PRHDT, CDR2 FYEKMQ (reference sequence). CDR3 amino acids: CASSFRDRGQFGYTF. The CDR3 DNA reads TGTGCCAGCAGCTTCCGGGACAGGGGGCAATTTGGCTACACCTTC.

The genes are TRBV18 and TRBJ1-1; 9 positions agree with TRBD1. CDR3 size: 16 residues. The trim removed 2 bases at V and 5 bases at J, leaving 9 bases unmatched. Germline V gene lookup returns CDR1 KGHSH and CDR2 LQKENI. CDR3 region: CASSPIRDRVDTEAFF. The CDR3 DNA reads as TGTGCCAGCTCACCAATTCGGGACAGGGTTGATACTGAAGCTTTCTTT. Full variable domain (remainder filled in from reference TRBV18 and TRBJ1-1): NAGVMQNPRHLVRRRGQEARLRCSPMKGHSHVYWYRQLPEEGLKFMVYLQKENIIDESGMPKERFSAEFPKEGPSILRIQQVVRGDSAAYFCASSPIRDRVDTEAFFGQGTRLTVV.

This clone has just one count. The chain is built from TRBV18 and TRBJ2-1; TRBD2 matches at 8 bases. The CDR3 loop spans 17 amino acids. Germline V gene sequence: CDR1 KGHSH, CDR2 LQKENI. J was trimmed by 0 bases and V by 3 bases; bases with no gene match: 7. CDR3 sequence: CASSPLTGGSSYNEQFF. The CDR3, as DNA: TGTGCCAGCTCACCGCTGACGGGAGGGTCCTCCTACAATGAGCAGTTCTTC.